This is a list of T cell receptor beta chains from one sample in a study of cytomegalovirus exposure and HLA in healthy donors. Assay: immunoSEQ multiplex PCR; the TCRdb copy retains only in-frame clones and omits some. This table holds roughly 100,000 clones, roughly 70% found once. The sample taken for sequencing was PBMCs. These receptors all come from a man between 40 and 49 years old in good health and CMV-seropositive. CDR3s include the opening cysteine and the closing phenylalanine or tryptophan. Fields, in order: J gene, V gene, clone size, D gene, CDR3 protein, CDR3 DNA. A D gene is named only where the DNA matches it firmly. Clone size is given for some rows only: seen once, a few or many times, or a class if the clone is expanded.

j_gene: TRBJ2-2
v_gene: TRBV7-9
abundance: NA
d_gene: TRBD1
CDR3aa: CASSSGQGRTGELFF
CDR3nt: TGTGCCAGCAGCTCCGGACAGGGGAGGACCGGGGAGCTGTTTTTT

j_gene: TRBJ1-2
v_gene: TRBV4-3
abundance: NA
d_gene: NA
CDR3aa: CASSQDVSRGYTF
CDR3nt: TGCGCCAGCAGCCAAGATGTATCCCGGGGCTACACCTTC

j_gene: TRBJ1-1
v_gene: TRBV10-1
abundance: NA
d_gene: NA
CDR3aa: CASKEFPSDSTEAFF
CDR3nt: TGCGCCAGCAAAGAATTCCCATCGGACAGCACTGAAGCTTTCTTT

j_gene: TRBJ2-3
v_gene: TRBV2
abundance: NA
d_gene: TRBD2
CDR3aa: CASSEGGRTDTQYF
CDR3nt: TGTGCCAGCTCCGAAGGCGGGAGGACAGATACGCAGTATTTT

j_gene: TRBJ2-2
v_gene: TRBV9
abundance: NA
d_gene: TRBD2
CDR3aa: CASSTGLAGGSNTGELFF
CDR3nt: TGTGCCAGCAGCACCGGACTAGCGGGAGGATCGAACACCGGGGAGCTGTTTTTT

j_gene: TRBJ1-1
v_gene: TRBV29-1
abundance: NA
d_gene: NA
CDR3aa: CSVVGNTEAFF
CDR3nt: TGCAGCGTTGTCGGGAACACTGAAGCTTTCTTT

j_gene: TRBJ2-5
v_gene: TRBV4-1
abundance: NA
d_gene: TRBD1
CDR3aa: CASSQETGEETQYF
CDR3nt: TGCGCCAGCAGCCAAGAAACAGGGGAGGAGACCCAGTACTTC

j_gene: TRBJ2-5
v_gene: TRBV13
abundance: NA
d_gene: TRBD2
CDR3aa: CASGSSGGFETQYF
CDR3nt: TGTGCCAGCGGGTCAAGCGGGGGTTTCGAGACCCAGTACTTC

j_gene: TRBJ2-5
v_gene: TRBV27
abundance: NA
d_gene: TRBD2
CDR3aa: CASSLQIAGVETQYF
CDR3nt: TGTGCCAGCAGTTTACAGATAGCGGGAGTAGAGACCCAGTACTTC

j_gene: TRBJ1-1
v_gene: TRBV30
abundance: NA
d_gene: TRBD1
CDR3aa: CAWSRQGYTEAFF
CDR3nt: TGTGCCTGGAGTCGACAGGGATACACTGAAGCTTTCTTT

j_gene: TRBJ1-1
v_gene: TRBV19
abundance: NA
d_gene: NA
CDR3aa: CASSTAGNTEAFF
CDR3nt: TGTGCCAGTAGTACCGCAGGGAACACTGAAGCTTTCTTT

j_gene: TRBJ1-2
v_gene: TRBV7-2
abundance: NA
d_gene: TRBD1
CDR3aa: CASSLDVRGGQIYGYTF
CDR3nt: TGTGCCAGCAGCTTAGACGTCCGGGGGGGACAGATCTATGGCTACACCTTC

j_gene: TRBJ1-4
v_gene: TRBV10-3
abundance: NA
d_gene: TRBD1
CDR3aa: CAIRDRENEKLFF
CDR3nt: TGTGCCATCAGGGACAGGGAGAATGAAAAACTGTTTTTT

j_gene: TRBJ2-1
v_gene: TRBV9
abundance: NA
d_gene: NA
CDR3aa: CASSVSRADLSYNEQFF
CDR3nt: TGTGCCAGCAGCGTAAGTCGAGCGGACCTTTCCTACAATGAGCAGTTCTTC

j_gene: TRBJ2-3
v_gene: TRBV19
abundance: NA
d_gene: NA
CDR3aa: CASSIEYSSTDTQYF
CDR3nt: TGTGCCAGTAGTATAGAGTACTCCAGCACAGATACGCAGTATTTT

j_gene: TRBJ1-1
v_gene: TRBV5-5
abundance: NA
d_gene: TRBD1
CDR3aa: CASSFGDSMNTEAFF
CDR3nt: TGTGCCAGCAGCTTTGGGGACAGCATGAACACTGAAGCTTTCTTT

j_gene: TRBJ1-3
v_gene: TRBV25-1
abundance: NA
d_gene: NA
CDR3aa: CASTGGGDTIYF
CDR3nt: TGTGCCAGCACCGGGGGGGGAGACACCATATATTTT

j_gene: TRBJ2-2
v_gene: TRBV10-3
abundance: NA
d_gene: NA
CDR3aa: CAISEGAFSNTGELFF
CDR3nt: TGTGCCATCAGTGAGGGAGCATTCTCGAACACCGGGGAGCTGTTTTTT

j_gene: TRBJ2-3
v_gene: TRBV9
abundance: NA
d_gene: TRBD2
CDR3aa: CASSTRTSGERRKDTQYF
CDR3nt: TGTGCCAGCAGCACGAGGACTAGCGGGGAGAGGAGAAAAGATACGCAGTATTTT

j_gene: TRBJ1-2
v_gene: TRBV25-1
abundance: NA
d_gene: NA
CDR3aa: CASSEYGRTETGYTF
CDR3nt: TGTGCCAGCAGTGAATACGGCCGGACAGAGACTGGCTACACCTTC

j_gene: TRBJ1-5
v_gene: TRBV30
abundance: NA
d_gene: NA
CDR3aa: CAWSSGVFNQPQHF
CDR3nt: TGTGCCTGGAGTTCAGGGGTATTCAATCAGCCCCAGCATTTT

j_gene: TRBJ2-4
v_gene: TRBV9
abundance: NA
d_gene: TRBD1
CDR3aa: CAITGTAYILAKNIQYF
CDR3nt: TGTGCCATCACCGGGACAGCTTATATCCTAGCCAAAAACATTCAGTACTTC

j_gene: TRBJ2-5
v_gene: TRBV7-3
abundance: NA
d_gene: TRBD1
CDR3aa: CASSSRTGRETQYF
CDR3nt: TGTGCCAGCAGCTCCAGGACAGGGCGGGAGACCCAGTACTTC

j_gene: TRBJ2-5
v_gene: TRBV7-9
abundance: NA
d_gene: TRBD2
CDR3aa: CASSPGLADTSGETQYF
CDR3nt: TGTGCCAGCAGCCCGGGACTAGCGGACACATCGGGAGAGACCCAGTACTTC

j_gene: TRBJ2-5
v_gene: TRBV2
abundance: once
d_gene: NA
CDR3aa: CASSDGRKETQYF
CDR3nt: TGTGCCAGCAGTGATGGGAGAAAAGAGACCCAGTACTTC